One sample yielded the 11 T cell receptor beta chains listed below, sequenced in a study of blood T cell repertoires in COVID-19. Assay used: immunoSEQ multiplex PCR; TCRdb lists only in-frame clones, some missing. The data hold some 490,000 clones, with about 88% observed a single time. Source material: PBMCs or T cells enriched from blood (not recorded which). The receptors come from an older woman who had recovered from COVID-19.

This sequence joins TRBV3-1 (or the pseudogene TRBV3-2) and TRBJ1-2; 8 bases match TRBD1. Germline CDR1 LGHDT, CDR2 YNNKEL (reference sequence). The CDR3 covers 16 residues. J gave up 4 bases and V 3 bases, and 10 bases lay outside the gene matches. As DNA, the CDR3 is TGTGCCAGCAGCCAGAAGACAGGGGACCCTTTCTATGGCTACACCTTC. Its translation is CASSQKTGDPFYGYTF.

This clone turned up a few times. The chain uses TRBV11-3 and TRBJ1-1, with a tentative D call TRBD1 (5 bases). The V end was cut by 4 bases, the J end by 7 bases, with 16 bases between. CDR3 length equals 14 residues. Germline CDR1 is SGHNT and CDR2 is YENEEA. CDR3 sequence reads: CASSSYQQDLEAFF. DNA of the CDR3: TGTGCCAGCAGCTCTTATCAACAGGACCTTGAAGCTTTCTTT.

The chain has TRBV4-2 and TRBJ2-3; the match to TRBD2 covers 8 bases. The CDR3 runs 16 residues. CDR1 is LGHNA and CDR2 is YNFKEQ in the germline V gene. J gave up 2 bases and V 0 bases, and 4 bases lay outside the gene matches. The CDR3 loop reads CASSQELGGATDTQYF. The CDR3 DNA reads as TGTGCCAGCAGCCAAGAGCTCGGGGGGGCCACAGATACGCAGTATTTT.

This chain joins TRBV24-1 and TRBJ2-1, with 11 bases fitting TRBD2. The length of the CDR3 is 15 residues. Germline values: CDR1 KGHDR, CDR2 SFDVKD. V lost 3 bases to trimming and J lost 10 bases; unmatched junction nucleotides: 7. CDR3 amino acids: CATSDRSGGADEQFF. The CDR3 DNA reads TGTGCCACCAGTGATCGTAGCGGGGGGGCGGACGAGCAGTTCTTC.

CDR3 nucleotides: TGTGCCAGCAGCCCCCCTGGCGGGATATCGAACACCGGGGAGCTGTTTTTT. Its translation: CASSPPGGISNTGELFF. The gene calls are TRBV2 and TRBJ2-2; D possibly corresponds to TRBD2 (6 bases). The CDR3 spans 17 residues. Germline CDR1 SNHLY, CDR2 FYNNEI. Trimming left V 6 bases short and J 0 bases short, with 17 bases between.

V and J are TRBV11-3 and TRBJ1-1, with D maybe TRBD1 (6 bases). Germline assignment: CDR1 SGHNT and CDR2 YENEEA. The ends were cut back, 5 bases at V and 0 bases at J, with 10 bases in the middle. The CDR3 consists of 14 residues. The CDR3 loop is CASSPRTVNTEAFF. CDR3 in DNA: TGTGCCAGCAGCCCGCGGACAGTGAACACTGAAGCTTTCTTT.

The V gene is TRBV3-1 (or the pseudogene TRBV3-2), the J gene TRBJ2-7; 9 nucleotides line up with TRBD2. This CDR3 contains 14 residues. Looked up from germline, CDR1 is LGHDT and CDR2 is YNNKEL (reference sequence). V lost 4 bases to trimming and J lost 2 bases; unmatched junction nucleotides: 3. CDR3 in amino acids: CASSLTSGPYEQYF. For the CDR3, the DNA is TGTGCCAGCAGCCTGACTAGCGGACCCTACGAGCAGTACTTC.

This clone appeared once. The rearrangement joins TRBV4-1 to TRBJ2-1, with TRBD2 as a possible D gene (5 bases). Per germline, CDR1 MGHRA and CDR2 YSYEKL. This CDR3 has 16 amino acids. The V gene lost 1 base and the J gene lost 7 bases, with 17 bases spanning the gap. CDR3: CASSQGVVAPGNEQFF. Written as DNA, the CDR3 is TGCGCCAGCAGCCAAGGGGTAGTAGCCCCGGGAAATGAGCAGTTCTTC.

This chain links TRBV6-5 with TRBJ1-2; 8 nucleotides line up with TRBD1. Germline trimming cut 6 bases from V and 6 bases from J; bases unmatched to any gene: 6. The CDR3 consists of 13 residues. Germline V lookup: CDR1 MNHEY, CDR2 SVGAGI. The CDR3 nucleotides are TGTGCCAGCAGGACCCGACAGGGGAATGGCTACACCTTC. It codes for CASRTRQGNGYTF.

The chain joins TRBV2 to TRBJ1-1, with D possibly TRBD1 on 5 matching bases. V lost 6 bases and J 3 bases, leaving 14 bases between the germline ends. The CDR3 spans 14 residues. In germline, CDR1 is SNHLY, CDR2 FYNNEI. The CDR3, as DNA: TGTGCCAGCAGGGGGGAGGGGATTTACACTGAAGCTTTCTTT. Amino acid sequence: CASRGEGIYTEAFF.

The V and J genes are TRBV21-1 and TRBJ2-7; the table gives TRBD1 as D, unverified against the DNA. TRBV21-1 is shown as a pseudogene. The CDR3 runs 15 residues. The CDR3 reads CASTRRTETYYEQYV. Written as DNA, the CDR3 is TGTGCCAGCACCAGGCGGACAGAGACATACTACGAGCAGTACGTC.